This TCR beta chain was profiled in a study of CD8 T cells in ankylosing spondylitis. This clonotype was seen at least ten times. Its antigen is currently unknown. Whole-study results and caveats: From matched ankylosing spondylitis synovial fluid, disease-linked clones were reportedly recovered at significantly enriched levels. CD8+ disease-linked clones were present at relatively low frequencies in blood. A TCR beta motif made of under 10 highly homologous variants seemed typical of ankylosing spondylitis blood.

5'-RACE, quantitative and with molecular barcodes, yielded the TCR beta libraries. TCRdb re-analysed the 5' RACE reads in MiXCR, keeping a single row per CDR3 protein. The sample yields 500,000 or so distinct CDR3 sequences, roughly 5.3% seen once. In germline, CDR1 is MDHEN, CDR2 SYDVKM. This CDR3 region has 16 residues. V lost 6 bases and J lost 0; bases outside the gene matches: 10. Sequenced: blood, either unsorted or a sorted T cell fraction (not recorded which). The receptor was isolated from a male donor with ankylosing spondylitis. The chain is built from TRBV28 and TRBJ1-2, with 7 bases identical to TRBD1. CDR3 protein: CASRHTGAKANYGYTF. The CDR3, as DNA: TGTGCCAGCAGACACACAGGGGCCAAAGCTAACTATGGCTACACCTTC.